This T cell receptor (beta chain) derives from a study of neoadjuvant nivolumab and ipilimumab in lung cancer. With regard to this clone: Its antigen is unidentified.

V was clipped by 0 bases and J by 0 bases, with 12 bases between them. Germline V gives CDR1 WSHSY, CDR2 SAAADI. The CDR3 length is 16 residues. The repertoire was sequenced with immunoSEQ multiplex PCR; TCRdb's copy has only in-frame clones and lacks some. The sample consists of more than 20,000 clones, about 81% of them appearing once. Study-wide results and limits: From pretherapy to surgery, tumor richness and clonality rose with dual therapy.

The genes are TRBV10-2 and TRBJ2-7, with D tentatively TRBD1 (6 bases). The receptor's source is an adult with non-small cell lung cancer. This material consisted of tumor tissue, taken after neoadjuvant nivolumab, alone or with ipilimumab, at or shortly before surgery. The CDR3 nucleotides read TGCGCCAGCAGTGAGTCGGGACACACCTTCTCCTACGAGCAGTACTTC. The encoded protein is CASSESGHTFSYEQYF.